The 20 T cell receptor beta chains reported below all come from one sample, sequenced in a study of cytomegalovirus exposure and HLA in healthy donors. A multiplex PCR was run with 60 Vbeta primers and 13 Jbeta primers. Clones were read by immunoSEQ multiplex PCR, and TCRdb kept only the in-frame ones, dropping some. The sample has about 83,000 clones, roughly four fifths seen once. The sample was PBMCs. These receptors all come from a woman in her twenties or thirties in good health and CMV-seronegative.

The chain has TRBV7-2 and TRBJ2-3, with 10 bases matching TRBD2. The CDR3 is 19 amino acids. Losses at the gene ends were 7 bases for V and 5 bases for J; bases not matched to a gene: 21. CDR1 and CDR2 (germline): SGHTA, FQGNSA. The CDR3 here is CASIKYVASGSIHQDTQYF. CDR3 coding DNA: TGTGCCAGCATCAAATACGTGGCTAGCGGGAGTATACATCAAGATACGCAGTATTTT.

This clone has just one count. The chain carries TRBV7-9 and TRBJ2-1; 12 positions agree with TRBD2. CDR1 is SEHNR, CDR2 FQNEAQ, per germline (reference sequence). The CDR3 is 16 amino acids. V gave up 5 bases and J gave up 3 bases; unmatched junction bases: 5. CDR3 loop: CASSPQLAGGYNEQFF. The CDR3 nucleotides read TGTGCCAGCAGCCCGCAACTAGCGGGAGGCTACAATGAGCAGTTCTTC.

V and J are TRBV18 and TRBJ2-5; D is uncertain. This CDR3 comprises 14 residues. Germline loops: CDR1 KGHSH, CDR2 LQKENI. V lost 4 bases, J lost 4 bases, and 13 bases lay in between. CDR3 in amino acids: CASSRVPRRETQYF. The CDR3 region has the DNA TGTGCCAGCTCACGCGTACCCCGTAGAGAGACCCAGTACTTC.

In this sample, this clone turned up a few times. This rearrangement joins TRBV5-1 to TRBJ2-3, with 8 positions matching TRBD1. The CDR3 totals 14 residues. Trimming cost V 2 bases and J 5 bases; bases outside gene matches: 4. CDR1 SGHRS and CDR2 YFSETQ come from the germline V gene. The CDR3: CASSFSGGIDTQYF. The CDR3 DNA follows: TGCGCCAGCAGCTTCTCAGGGGGCATAGATACGCAGTATTTT.

The gene calls are TRBV5-6 and TRBJ1-2; tentatively, D is TRBD1 (5 bases). The CDR3 is made up of 13 amino acids. The V and J ends lost 1 base and 4 bases respectively, with 8 bases between them. CDR1 and CDR2 (germline): SGHDT, YYEEEE. The DNA for the CDR3 is TGTGCCAGCAGCTTGAAACAGGCCTATGGCTACACCTTC. It translates to CASSLKQAYGYTF.

The chain couples TRBV30 to TRBJ1-2; D unresolved. V lost 3 bases and J lost 8, with 13 bases in between. The CDR3 is made up of 12 amino acids. Germline CDR1 and CDR2: GTSNPN and SVGIG (reference sequence). The CDR3 protein is CAWREAGRGYTF. CDR3 nucleotide sequence: TGTGCCTGGAGGGAAGCGGGGAGGGGCTACACCTTC.

The J gene is TRBJ2-3, the V gene TRBV10-3; 9 nucleotides align to TRBD1. Germline lookup yields CDR1 ENHRY and CDR2 SYGVKD. The CDR3 extends over 14 amino acids. Unmatched junction bases numbered 0, after V lost 4 bases and J lost 1 base. CDR3 loop: CAISGDRGTDTQYF. In DNA form, the CDR3 reads TGTGCCATCAGTGGGGACAGGGGCACAGATACGCAGTATTTT.

V usage is TRBV14 and J usage is TRBJ1-2; 7 bases are shared with TRBD1. Germline V gene data show CDR1 as SGHDN and CDR2 as FVKESK. This CDR3 region has 17 residues. The V gene end was trimmed by 0 bases and the J gene end by 1 base; junction bases not matched to a gene: 8. CDR3 coding DNA: TGTGCCAGCAGCCAAGAAACTGGTCAGGGGGGTAACTATGGCTACACCTTC. Its translation: CASSQETGQGGNYGYTF. The variable domain in full, with the rest retrieved from reference TRBV14 and TRBJ1-2, is EAGVTQFPSHSVIEKGQTVTLRCDPISGHDNLYWYRRVMGKEIKFLLHFVKESKQDESGMPNNRFLAERTGGTYSTLKVQPAELEDSGVYFCASSQETGQGGNYGYTFGSGTRLTVV.

The chain combines TRBV10-1 with TRBJ2-1; no definite D call. This CDR3 has 11 residues. Trimming removed 2 bases at V and 10 bases at J, with 6 bases between. Germline lookup yields CDR1 WNHNN and CDR2 SYGVQD (reference sequence). The CDR3 region is CASSENREQFF. CDR3 DNA sequence: TGCGCCAGCAGTGAGAACAGAGAGCAGTTCTTC.

The gene calls are TRBV7-9 and TRBJ2-7; 9 positions match TRBD2. Looked up from germline, CDR1 is SEHNR and CDR2 is FQNEAQ (reference sequence). V lost 1 base to trimming and J lost 2 bases; unmatched junction nucleotides: 6. CDR3 length equals 16 residues. Here the CDR3 DNA reads TGTGCCAGCAGCTTAGGGATCAGCGGGAGGCCCTACGAGCAGTACTTC. Amino acid sequence: CASSLGISGRPYEQYF.

The V call is TRBV7-3, the J call TRBJ2-5; D possibly corresponds to TRBD2 (5 bases). Germline loops: CDR1 SGHTA, CDR2 FQGTGA. Trimming shortened V by 2 bases and J by 2 bases, and 9 bases separated the two germline ends. This CDR3 has 14 residues. The CDR3 spells CASSLGLAQETQYF. In DNA form, the CDR3 reads TGTGCCAGCAGCTTAGGGCTAGCTCAAGAGACCCAGTACTTC.

V is TRBV9 and J is TRBJ2-5; D is perhaps TRBD2 (6 bases). The germline CDR1 and CDR2 sequences are SGDLS and YYNGEE. This CDR3 is 14 amino acids long. The ends were cut back, 0 bases at V and 5 bases at J, with 11 bases in the middle. DNA for the CDR3: TGTGCCAGCAGCGTAGTCGAGGGAGGTGAGACCCAGTACTTC. Its translation is CASSVVEGGETQYF.

This chain joins TRBV5-4 and TRBJ2-7; tentative D call: TRBD2 (6 bases). There are 15 residues in the CDR3. Germline assignment: CDR1 SGHNT and CDR2 YYREEE (reference sequence). Trimming removed 0 bases at V and 1 base at J, with 11 bases between. CDR3 coding DNA: TGTGCCAGCAGCTTGGCCGGGAGCTCGTCCTACGAGCAGTACTTC. It encodes CASSLAGSSSYEQYF. Drawing the rest from reference TRBV5-4 and TRBJ2-7, the complete variable domain is ETGVTQSPTHLIKTRGQQVTLRCSSQSGHNTVSWYQQALGQGPQFIFQYYREEENGRGNFPPRFSGLQFPNYSSELNVNALELDDSALYLCASSLAGSSSYEQYFGPGTRLTVT.

The chain links TRBV11-1 to TRBJ2-7; 7 positions agree with TRBD2. V lost 11 bases and J lost 1; bases outside the gene matches: 8. CDR1 and CDR2 from the germline V gene are SGHAT and FQDESV (reference sequence). There are 13 residues in the CDR3. The CDR3 nucleotides are TGTGCCTGCGGGCTAGCGGCGTCCTACGAGCAGTACTTC. Translation: CACGLAASYEQYF.

On this clone itself: One end of the junction is discordant with germline, which a read error may explain. This chain connects TRBV5-1 to TRBJ2-1; 8 bases are a match to TRBD1. Germline CDR1 SGHRS, CDR2 YFSETQ. The CDR3 extends over 15 amino acids. CDR3 amino acids: CTSSSGQGGMDEQFF. In nucleotides, the CDR3 is TGCACCAGCAGCAGTGGACAGGGTGGTATGGATGAGCAGTTCTTC.

In this sample, this clone turned up a few times. This chain uses TRBV11-2 with TRBJ1-2; possibly TRBD1 for D (5 bases). CDR1 and CDR2 (germline): SGHAT, FQNNGV. The CDR3 is 14 residues long. The V end was cut by 5 bases, the J end by 2 bases, with 12 bases between. The DNA for the CDR3 is TGTGCCAGCAGCGAACTGACAGAAAACTATGGCTACACCTTC. Amino acids: CASSELTENYGYTF.

The chain joins TRBV2 to TRBJ2-7; D perhaps matches TRBD2 (6 bases). Trimming pared 6 bases from V and 3 bases from J, leaving 12 bases between. Germline loops: CDR1 SNHLY, CDR2 FYNNEI. CDR3 length: 13 amino acids. The CDR3 reads CASREGSDYEQYF. Here the CDR3 DNA reads TGTGCCAGCAGGGAGGGGAGTGACTACGAGCAGTACTTC.

This clone was detected only once. This chain connects TRBV6-4 to TRBJ2-5, with D possibly TRBD2 on 5 matching bases. The CDR3 length is 14 residues. Trimming left V 0 bases short and J 5 bases short, with 10 bases between. The germline CDR1 and CDR2 sequences are MRHNA and SNTAGT. In nucleotides, the CDR3 is TGTGCCAGCAGTGACTCCACCGGACTGGAGACCCAGTACTTC. Its translation is CASSDSTGLETQYF.

This chain joins TRBV7-9 and TRBJ2-1; D is possibly TRBD2 (5 bases). V was trimmed by 1 base and J by 2 bases, leaving 12 bases between them. This CDR3 is built from 16 residues. Germline V gene sequence: CDR1 SEHNR, CDR2 FQNEAQ (reference sequence). The chain's CDR3 is CASSLDGTGTYNEQFF. In DNA, the CDR3 is TGTGCCAGCAGCTTAGACGGTACGGGAACCTACAATGAGCAGTTCTTC.

V usage is TRBV5-4 and J usage is TRBJ2-3; TRBD2 is a possible D gene (5 bases). In germline, CDR1 is SGHNT, CDR2 YYREEE (reference sequence). V shed 6 bases and J shed 2 bases, with 10 bases lying between them. CDR3 length: 13 residues. The CDR3 region is CASKAVHTDTQYF. CDR3 nucleotides: TGTGCCAGCAAAGCGGTCCACACAGATACGCAGTATTTT.